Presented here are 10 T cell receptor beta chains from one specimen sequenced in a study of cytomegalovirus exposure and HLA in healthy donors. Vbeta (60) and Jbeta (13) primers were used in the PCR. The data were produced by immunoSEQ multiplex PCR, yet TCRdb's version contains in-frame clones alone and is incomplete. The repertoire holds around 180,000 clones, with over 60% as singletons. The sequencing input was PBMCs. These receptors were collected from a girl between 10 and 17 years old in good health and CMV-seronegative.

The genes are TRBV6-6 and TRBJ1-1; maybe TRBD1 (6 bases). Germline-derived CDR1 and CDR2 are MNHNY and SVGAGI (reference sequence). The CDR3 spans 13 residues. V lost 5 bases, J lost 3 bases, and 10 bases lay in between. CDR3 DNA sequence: TGTGCCAGCAGTACGAGGACAGACACTGAAGCTTTCTTT. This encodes CASSTRTDTEAFF.

CDR3 sequence: CASGGDRSHGYTF. Written as DNA, the CDR3 is TGTGCTAGTGGGGGTGACAGAAGCCATGGCTACACCTTC. J is TRBJ1-2 and V is TRBV12-5; D is possibly TRBD1 (5 bases). CDR3 length: 13 amino acids. Trimming stripped 6 bases from V and 6 bases from J, with 14 bases between. Germline CDR1 and CDR2: LGHNT and FRNRAP.

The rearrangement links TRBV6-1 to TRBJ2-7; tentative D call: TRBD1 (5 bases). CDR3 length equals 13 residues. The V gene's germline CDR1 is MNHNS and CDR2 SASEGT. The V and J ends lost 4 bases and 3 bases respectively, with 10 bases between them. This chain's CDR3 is CASSASGNYEQYF. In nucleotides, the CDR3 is TGTGCCAGCAGTGCCTCAGGGAACTACGAGCAGTACTTC.

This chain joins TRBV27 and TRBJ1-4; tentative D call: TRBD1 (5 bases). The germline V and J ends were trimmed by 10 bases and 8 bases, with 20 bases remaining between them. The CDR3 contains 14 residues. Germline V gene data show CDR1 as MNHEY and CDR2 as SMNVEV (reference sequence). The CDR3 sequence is CATAYGGLREKLFF. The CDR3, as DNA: TGTGCCACCGCGTATGGGGGGTTGCGGGAAAAACTGTTTTTT.

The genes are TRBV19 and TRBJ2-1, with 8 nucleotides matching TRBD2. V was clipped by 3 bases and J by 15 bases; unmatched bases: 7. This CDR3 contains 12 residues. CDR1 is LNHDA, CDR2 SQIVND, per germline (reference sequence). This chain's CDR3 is CASSIRGGQSFF. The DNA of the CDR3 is TGTGCCAGTAGTATCCGGGGGGGCCAATCGTTCTTC.

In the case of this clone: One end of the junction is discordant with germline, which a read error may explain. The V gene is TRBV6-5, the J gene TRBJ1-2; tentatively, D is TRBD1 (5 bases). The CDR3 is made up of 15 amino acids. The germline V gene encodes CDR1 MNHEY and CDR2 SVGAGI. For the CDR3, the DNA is TGTGCCAGCAGTTACAGCCAGGCGGGGGTCTATGGCTACAACTTC. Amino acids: CASSYSQAGVYGYNF.

This chain's CDR3 is CASSSGQGIGAFF. CDR3 coding DNA: TGTGCCAGCAGCTCGGGACAGGGGATCGGGGCTTTCTTT. The rearrangement uses TRBV11-2 and TRBJ1-1, with 10 bases that match TRBD1. Trimming took 4 bases from V and 11 from J; bases not matched to a gene: 7. From germline, CDR1 is SGHAT and CDR2 FQNNGV. The CDR3 runs 13 residues. Together with reference TRBV11-2 and TRBJ1-1, the CDR3 gives the full variable domain: EAGVAQSPRYKIIEKRQSVAFWCNPISGHATLYWYQQILGQGPKLLIQFQNNGVVDDSQLPKDRFSAERLKGVDSTLKIQPAKLEDSAVYLCASSSGQGIGAFFGQGTRLTVV.

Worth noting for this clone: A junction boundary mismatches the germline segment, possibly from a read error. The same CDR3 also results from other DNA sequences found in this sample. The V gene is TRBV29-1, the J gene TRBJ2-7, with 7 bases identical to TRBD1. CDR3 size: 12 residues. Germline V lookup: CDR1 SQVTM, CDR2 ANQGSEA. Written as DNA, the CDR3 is TGCAGCGTGGAAGACAGGGCCTACGAGCAGTACTTC. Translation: CSVEDRAYEQYF.

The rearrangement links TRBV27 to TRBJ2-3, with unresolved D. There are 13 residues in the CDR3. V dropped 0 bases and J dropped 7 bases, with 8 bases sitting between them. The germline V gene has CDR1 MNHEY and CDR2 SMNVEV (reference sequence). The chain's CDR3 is CASSLSALNTQYF. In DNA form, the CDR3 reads TGTGCCAGCAGTTTATCGGCTTTAAATACGCAGTATTTT.

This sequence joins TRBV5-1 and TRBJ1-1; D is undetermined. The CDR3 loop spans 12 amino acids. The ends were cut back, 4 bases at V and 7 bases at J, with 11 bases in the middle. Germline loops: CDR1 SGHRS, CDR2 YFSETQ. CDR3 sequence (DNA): TGCGCCAGCAGCCATGACGGACTTGAAGCTTTCTTT. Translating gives CASSHDGLEAFF.